These 9 T cell receptor beta chains share one sample of origin, sequenced in a study of CD8+ T cells in alopecia areata. Extracted RNA was reverse transcribed into cDNA, the sequencing template. Sequencing used immunoSEQ multiplex PCR; TCRdb keeps in-frame clones, though not all of them. The table shows fewer than 250,000 clones, with 55% to 70% occurring only once. Treatment in this sample: oral pan-JAK inhibitor, 5-10 mg twice daily. Sequenced material: CD4+ T cells sorted from blood, taken at week 4, from a patient treated with tofacitinib. The receptors stem from a human donor with alopecia areata.

The chain employs TRBV27 and TRBJ2-7; D not certain. The CDR3 is 15 amino acids. V was clipped by 3 bases and J by 3 bases, with 15 bases between them. CDR1 is MNHEY and CDR2 is SMNVEV in the germline V gene (reference sequence). CDR3: CASSFLGAKFYEQYF. CDR3 nucleotide sequence: TGTGCCAGCAGTTTTCTAGGAGCTAAGTTCTACGAGCAGTACTTC.

As regards this clone: The sample carries other DNA sequences with the same CDR3. The chain couples TRBV2 to TRBJ2-5; D not certain. V lost 3 bases and J lost 7, with 6 bases in between. The CDR3 spans 11 residues. The V gene's germline CDR1 is SNHLY and CDR2 FYNNEI. In DNA form, the CDR3 reads TGTGCCAGCAGTGAGGGAAGGACCCAGTACTTC. It is translated as CASSEGRTQYF.

The rearrangement links TRBV19 to TRBJ1-2; perhaps TRBD1 as D (5 bases). Germline CDR1 is LNHDA and CDR2 is SQIVND (reference sequence). There are 14 residues in the CDR3. Between the trimmed V and J ends, which lost 3 bases and 4 bases, there was a span of 12 bases. CDR3 in amino acids: CASSIDSRFYGYTF. The CDR3 coding sequence is TGTGCCAGTAGTATTGACAGCCGATTCTATGGCTACACCTTC.

The chain carries TRBV11-1 and TRBJ2-2, with unresolved D. V lost 5 bases and J lost 0, with 1 base in between. There are 12 residues in the CDR3. Germline V CDR1 and CDR2: SGHAT, FQDESV (reference sequence). In DNA, the CDR3 is TGTGCCAGCAGCCCGAACACCGGGGAGCTGTTTTTT. Translating it yields CASSPNTGELFF.

The chain employs TRBV5-1 and TRBJ2-2; D possibly matches TRBD1 or TRBD2 (6 bases each). Germline V gene data show CDR1 as SGHRS and CDR2 as YFSETQ. This CDR3 comprises 13 residues. V lost 8 bases and J 2 bases, leaving 10 bases between the germline ends. CDR3: CASSGANTGELFF. Here the CDR3 DNA reads TGCGCCAGTTCGGGGGCCAACACCGGGGAGCTGTTTTTT.

The rearrangement links TRBV18 to TRBJ1-1; D is undetermined. CDR3 size: 13 residues. V lost 3 bases to trimming and J lost 1 base, with 6 bases between them. Germline CDR1 is KGHSH and CDR2 is LQKENI. CDR3 nucleotide sequence: TGTGCCAGCTCACCTACACAGAACACTGAAGCTTTCTTT. Translated: CASSPTQNTEAFF.

V and J are TRBV2 and TRBJ1-5; D perhaps matches TRBD1 (5 bases). From germline, CDR1 is SNHLY and CDR2 FYNNEI. This CDR3 is 17 amino acids long. V was pared by 7 bases and J by 2 bases, with 21 bases between. The CDR3 DNA reads TGTGCCAGCACCCCGGACCGCTCCTGGGGGGGCAATCAGCCCCAGCATTTT. Its translation is CASTPDRSWGGNQPQHF. The whole variable domain, filled in from reference TRBV2 and TRBJ1-5, reads EPEVTQTPSHQVTQMGQEVILRCVPISNHLYFYWYRQILGQKVEFLVSFYNNEISEKSEIFDDQFSVERPDGSNFTLKIRSTKLEDSAMYFCASTPDRSWGGNQPQHFGDGTRLSIL.

This clone showed up just a few times. The V gene is TRBV6-6, the J gene TRBJ2-3, with a possible D match to TRBD1 (6 bases). Germline V CDR1 and CDR2: MNHNY, SVGAGI (reference sequence). The CDR3 is 15 amino acids. V was shortened by 5 bases and J by 1 base, with 13 bases between the two germline ends. This CDR3 is CASSLQGQGTDTQYF. As DNA, the CDR3 is TGTGCCAGCAGTCTTCAGGGGCAAGGCACAGATACGCAGTATTTT.

The genes are TRBV5-6 and TRBJ2-1; 8 bases are shared with TRBD2. The CDR3 loop spans 15 amino acids. After removal of 1 base from V and 2 bases from J, the junction contained 2 bases not matched to a gene. In germline, CDR1 is SGHDT, CDR2 YYEEEE. CDR3 residues: CASSLPGGTYNEQFF. CDR3 in DNA: TGTGCCAGCAGCTTGCCGGGGGGGACCTACAATGAGCAGTTCTTC. Full variable domain (outside the CDR3, taken from reference TRBV5-6 and TRBJ2-1): DAGVTQSPTHLIKTRGQQVTLRCSPKSGHDTVSWYQQALGQGPQFIFQYYEEEERQRGNFPDRFSGHQFPNYSSELNVNALLLGDSALYLCASSLPGGTYNEQFFGPGTRLTVL.